This T cell receptor (beta chain) was captured by sequencing in a study of beta chain features in type 1 diabetes. CDR1 ENHRY and CDR2 SYGVKD come from the germline V gene. The CDR3 totals 14 residues. Expressed TCRB transcripts were sequenced because the entire RNA isolate underwent reverse transcription. Method: immunoSEQ multiplex PCR; TCRdb's copy keeps in-frame clones and lacks some. Of approximately 57,000 clones listed, under 60% are singletons. This clone was observed a handful of times. Antigen unknown. The junction does not match germline at one end; this may be a read error. This CDR3 is also generated by other DNA sequences in the sample. Per donor, one heparinised blood draw averaged approximately 120 mL. Study-wide findings and caveats: No resolution was reached here on whether HLA type influences TCRB rearrangement. VDJ junctions from type 1 diabetes patients carried fewer insertions and larger deletions. In every one of the four CD4+ subsets, TCRB CDR3s were moderately but significantly shorter in Type 1 diabetes patients.

J is TRBJ2-3 and V is TRBV10-3; 8 bases are shared with TRBD2. Sequencing input: Tregs from blood. The TCR comes from a woman between 35 and 50 years old with type 1 diabetes. CDR3 nucleotides: TGCGCCATCAGCGGAGCGGGAGCGAGCGATACGCAGTATTTT. It is translated as CAISGAGASDTQYF.